This T cell receptor beta chain originates from a study of blood T cell repertoires in COVID-19. On the study more broadly: From the United States, Italy and Spain came samples of acute and convalescent COVID-19. T cells, B-cell-depleted T cells, or PBMCs provided the cDNA or gDNA that served as material.

While infection was still active, Seattle patients were enrolled and then followed longitudinally. This clone was recorded a few times. V shed 6 bases and J shed 7 bases, with 19 bases lying between them. This CDR3 is built from 16 residues. Germline V CDR1 and CDR2: LNHDA, SQIVND (reference sequence). In the original processing: Amplification of reference gene primers was used by the study to estimate nucleated cell counts. The table came from immunoSEQ multiplex PCR; TCRdb's copy has only in-frame clones and leaves some out. D and trimming come from the DNA, and the V and J calls and clone size come from that table. Of approximately 140,000 clones detected, less than 90% appear once; the ten largest clones hold less than 9%.

The chain uses TRBV19 and TRBJ1-6; TRBD1 is a possible D gene (5 bases). This sequence originates from a man in his thirties or forties with COVID-19, enrolled during active disease. The specimen sequenced was peripheral blood. DNA for the CDR3: TGTGCCAGTAGGGCGAACGGCCAGGGAGGGAATTCACCCCTCCACTTT. Protein sequence: CASRANGQGGNSPLHF.